This T cell receptor beta chain derives from a study of CD4 T cells in relation to SARS-CoV-2 and coronaviruses. Study results and caveats: Roughly 65% of donors had memory CD4+ clonotypes crossrecognizing SARS-CoV-2 and common cold coronavirus spike.

As to this clone: Its antigen remains unidentified.

Unexposed donor CD4+ T cells date from about 2011-2018, before the COVID-19 pandemic. V lost 2 bases and J lost 6; bases outside the gene matches: 1. Germline lookup yields CDR1 SGHTA and CDR2 FQGTGA. The CDR3 runs to 15 residues. Naive and memory CD4+ T cell DNA was deep-sequenced without culture. Data came from immunoSEQ multiplex PCR; TCRdb stores just in-frame clones and leaves some out. The table lists some 64,000 clones, about 94% of them singletons. This rearrangement joins TRBV7-3 to TRBJ2-1, with 13 nucleotides matching TRBD2. The receptor's source is a human donor in good health. The sample was naive CD4+ T cells from PBMCs. The subset: naive CD4+ T cells isolated by negative enrichment. The CDR3 loop reads CASSLGTSGINEQFF. CDR3 bases: TGTGCCAGCAGCTTAGGGACTAGCGGGATCAATGAGCAGTTCTTC.